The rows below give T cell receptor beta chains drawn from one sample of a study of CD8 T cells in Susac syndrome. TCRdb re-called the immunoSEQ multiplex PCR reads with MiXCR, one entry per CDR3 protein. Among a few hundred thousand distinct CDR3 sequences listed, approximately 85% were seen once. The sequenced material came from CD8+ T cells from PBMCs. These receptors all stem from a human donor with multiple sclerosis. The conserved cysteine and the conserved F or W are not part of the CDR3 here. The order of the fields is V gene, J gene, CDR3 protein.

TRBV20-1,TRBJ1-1,SATKQLGAITEAF
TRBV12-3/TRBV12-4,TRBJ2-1,ASSLLAGVTSYNEQF
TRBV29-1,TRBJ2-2,SAKQGSGELF
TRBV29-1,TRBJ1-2,SVERVNSEGYT
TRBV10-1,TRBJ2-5,ASSERAGVGETQY
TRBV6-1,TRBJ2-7,AGSKAGGLLSYEQY
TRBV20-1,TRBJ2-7,SAGTGDSYEQY
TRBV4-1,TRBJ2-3,ASSQDPASGGTDTQY
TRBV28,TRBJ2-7,ASSRGLSYEQC
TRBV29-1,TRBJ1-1,SVAGGNTEAF
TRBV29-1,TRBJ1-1,SAGEGMITEAF
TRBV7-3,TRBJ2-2,ASSLLRSYTGELF
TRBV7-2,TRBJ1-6,ASSSLTGSPLH
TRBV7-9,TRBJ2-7,ASSFRGGSSYEQY
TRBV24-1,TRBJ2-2,ATSDFAGTGELF
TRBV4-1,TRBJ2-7,ASSLLVSDEQY
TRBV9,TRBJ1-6,ASSVATGSLNSPLH
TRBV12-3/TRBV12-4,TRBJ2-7,ASTPTGDPHEQY
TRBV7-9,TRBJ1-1,ASSPKGDTEAF
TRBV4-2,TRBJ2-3,ASSQKTTDTQY
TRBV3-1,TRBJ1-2,ASSQREVMDYGYT
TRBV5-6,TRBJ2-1,ASSKTSFREQF
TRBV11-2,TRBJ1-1,ASSPPGEGANTEAF
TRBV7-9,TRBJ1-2,ASSHPTLTATYGYT
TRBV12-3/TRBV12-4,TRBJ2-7,ASQTGEAEQY
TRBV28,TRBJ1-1,ASSLTVGNTEAF
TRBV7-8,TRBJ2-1,ASSLWARGPYNEQF
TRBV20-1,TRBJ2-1,SARGLPGLAHNEQF
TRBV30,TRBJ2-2,AWSVVSVRSGELF
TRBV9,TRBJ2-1,ASSVLGLAGGSYNEQF
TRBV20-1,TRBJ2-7,SARRDREPYKQY
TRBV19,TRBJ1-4,ASSPAGWGHEKLF
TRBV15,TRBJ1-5,ATSRDLDQPQH
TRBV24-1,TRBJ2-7,ATSDLVLAGDEQY
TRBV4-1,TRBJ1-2,ASSQDATDKVSNYGYT
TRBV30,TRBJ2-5,ACLGTNQETQY
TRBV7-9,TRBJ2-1,ASSLPGGNEQF
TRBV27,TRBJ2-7,ASSPGTSGSSYEQY
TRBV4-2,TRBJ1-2,ASSQDPGADYGYT
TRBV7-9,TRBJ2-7,ASSPANEQY
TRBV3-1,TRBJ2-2,ASSPAAGELF
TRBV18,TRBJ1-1,ASSPPDRENTEAF
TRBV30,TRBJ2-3,AWRAGTGITDTQY
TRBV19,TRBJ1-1,ASSAGTGLTEAF
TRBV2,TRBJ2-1,ASSVIAGEHNEQF
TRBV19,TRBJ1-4,ASSMAGGHEKLF